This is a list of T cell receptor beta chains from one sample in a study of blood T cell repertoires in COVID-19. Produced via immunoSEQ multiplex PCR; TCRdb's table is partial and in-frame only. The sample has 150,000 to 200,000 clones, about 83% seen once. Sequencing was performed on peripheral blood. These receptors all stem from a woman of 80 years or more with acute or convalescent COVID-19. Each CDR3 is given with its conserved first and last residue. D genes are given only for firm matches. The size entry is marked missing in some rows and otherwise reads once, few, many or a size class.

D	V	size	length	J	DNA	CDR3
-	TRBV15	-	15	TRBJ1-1	TGTGCCACCAGCCGCGACTCTAATAGGAACACTGAAGCTTTCTTT	CATSRDSNRNTEAFF
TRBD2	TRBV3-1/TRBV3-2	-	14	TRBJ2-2	TGTGCCAGCGTCCTAGCGGGGGGGGCCGGGGAGCTGTTTTTT	CASVLAGGAGELFF
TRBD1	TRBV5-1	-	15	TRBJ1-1	TGCGCCAGCAGCTTGGGCACAGGGGTCGGGAGTGAAGCTTTCTTT	CASSLGTGVGSEAFF
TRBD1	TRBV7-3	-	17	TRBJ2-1	TGTGCCAGCAGATTAGACCCCTTCGGGACAGGGGGCAATGAGCAGTTCTTC	CASRLDPFGTGGNEQFF
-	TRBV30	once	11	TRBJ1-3	TGTGCCTGGAGTGTCGGGTACACCATATATTTT	CAWSVGYTIYF
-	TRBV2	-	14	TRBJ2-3	TGTGCCAGCAGCTCTCAGACTATCACAGATACGCAGTATTTT	CASSSQTITDTQYF
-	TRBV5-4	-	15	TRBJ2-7	TGTGCCAGCAGCCAACGGGCGGGGTCGGTGGGGAAGCAGTACTTC	CASSQRAGSVGKQYF
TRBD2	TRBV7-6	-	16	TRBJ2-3	TGTGCCAGCAGCTTAGCGGATAGCGGGGGGCAAAATACGCAGTATTTT	CASSLADSGGQNTQYF
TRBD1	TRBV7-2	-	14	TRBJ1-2	TGTGCCAGCAGCCCCCAGGGACAGTCCTATGGCTACACCTTC	CASSPQGQSYGYTF
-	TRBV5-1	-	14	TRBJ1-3	TGCGCCAGCAGCTTGTTAAACTCTGGAAACACCATATATTTT	CASSLLNSGNTIYF
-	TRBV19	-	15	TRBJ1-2	TGTGCCAGTAGTATACGCGAGGGCGCGGACTATGGCTACACCTTC	CASSIREGADYGYTF
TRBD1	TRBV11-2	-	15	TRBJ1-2	TGTGCCAGCAGCCTGGGGACAGGGGGGACCTTGGGCTACACCTTC	CASSLGTGGTLGYTF
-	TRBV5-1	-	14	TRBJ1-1	TGCGCCAGCAGCTTGGTCGTGATGAGCACTGAAGCTTTCTTT	CASSLVVMSTEAFF
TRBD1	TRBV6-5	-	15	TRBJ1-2	TGTGCCAGCAGGATTCAGGGACAGGGGATCTATGGCTACACCTTC	CASRIQGQGIYGYTF
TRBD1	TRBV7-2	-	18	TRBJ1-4	TGTGCCAGCAGCTTAGCGCAACAGGGGGTTGGCGTTAGCGAAAAACTGTTTTTT	CASSLAQQGVGVSEKLFF
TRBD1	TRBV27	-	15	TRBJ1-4	TGTGCCAGCAGTTGGACAGGGGGGAAGATTGAAAAACTGTTTTTT	CASSWTGGKIEKLFF
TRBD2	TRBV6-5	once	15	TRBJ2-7	TGTGCCAGCAGTCCTAGCGGCATATCCTCCTACGAGCAGTACTTC	CASSPSGISSYEQYF
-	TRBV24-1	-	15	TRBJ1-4	TGTGCCACCAGTGATTTCCCGGGAGGGGTTGAAAAACTGTTTTTT	CATSDFPGGVEKLFF
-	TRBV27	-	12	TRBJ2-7	TGTGCCAGCAGTAGGACTGGCTACGAGCAGTACTTC	CASSRTGYEQYF
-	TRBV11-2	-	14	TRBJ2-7	TGTGCCAGCAGCTTAGAGGTCAGCTCCTACGAGCAGTACTTC	CASSLEVSSYEQYF
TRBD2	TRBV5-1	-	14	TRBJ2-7	TGCGCCAGCAGTCGGGGACTAGCGGGAGACGAGCAGTACTTC	CASSRGLAGDEQYF
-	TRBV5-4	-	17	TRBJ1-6	TGTGCCAGCAGCATCGACGGGGGGGTTAAGAATAATTCACCCCTCCACTTT	CASSIDGGVKNNSPLHF
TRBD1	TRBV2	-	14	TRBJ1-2	TGTGCCAGCAGGGGGGGGACAGGGGACTATGGCTACACCTTC	CASRGGTGDYGYTF
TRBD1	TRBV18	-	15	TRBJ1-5	TGTGCCAGCTCACCGGGACAGGGAGGGAATCAGCCCCAGCATTTT	CASSPGQGGNQPQHF
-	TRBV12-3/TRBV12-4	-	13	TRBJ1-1	TGTGCCAGCACCGTTTCCCTTAACACTGAAGCTTTCTTT	CASTVSLNTEAFF
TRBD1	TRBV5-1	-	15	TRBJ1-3	TGCGCCAGCAGCTCACAAGGACAGGGTGTCGACACCATATATTTT	CASSSQGQGVDTIYF
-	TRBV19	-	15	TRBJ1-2	TGTGCCAGCCTTATGGACAGCTCTCTATACTATGGCTACACCTTC	CASLMDSSLYYGYTF
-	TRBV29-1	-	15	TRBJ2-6	TGCAGCGTGTGGGGTGAGGGAACTGGGGCCAACGTCCTGACTTTC	CSVWGEGTGANVLTF
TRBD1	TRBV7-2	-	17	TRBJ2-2	TGTGCCAGCTGCCCTACCGCGGACAGGACTTACACCGGGGAGCTGTTTTTT	CASCPTADRTYTGELFF
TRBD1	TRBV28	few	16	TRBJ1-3	TGTGCCAGCAGGACTATACAGGGGCACTCTGGAAACACCATATATTTT	CASRTIQGHSGNTIYF
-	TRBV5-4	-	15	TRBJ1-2	TGTGCCAGCAGCTTGGCCGAGGCAGATTACTATGGCTACACCTTC	CASSLAEADYYGYTF
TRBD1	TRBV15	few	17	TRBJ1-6	TGTGCCACCAGCAGAGTCGACAGGGGATCCTATAATTCACCCCTCCACTTT	CATSRVDRGSYNSPLHF
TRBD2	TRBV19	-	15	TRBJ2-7	TGTGCCAGTAGTCACGGGACTAACCCCACCTACGAGCAGTACTTC	CASSHGTNPTYEQYF